This TCR beta chain is from a study of neurological immune-mediated disorders. In the study overall: A relapsing-remitting course was seen in about 90% of the roughly 35 multiple sclerosis patients and a secondary progressive course in 3.

TCRdb re-analysed the 5' RACE reads in MiXCR, keeping a single row per CDR3 protein. The table records roughly 89,000 distinct CDR3 sequences, about 2.5% of them present only once. Stored at -80 C, 2 million PBMCs were the source of the unsorted libraries. This clonotype was observed many times. Antigen specificity is unknown. Study-wide findings and caveats: TCR-beta repertoires seemed private in all groups, with no expanded CDR3 amino acid sequences shared.

Germline lookup yields CDR1 MDHEN and CDR2 SYDVKM. V lost 4 bases to trimming and J lost 4 bases, with 14 bases between them. The CDR3 has 14 residues. Material: PBMCs. This chain uses TRBV28 with TRBJ2-7; D remains ambiguous. The sequence was obtained from a woman aged 25 to 39 with multiple sclerosis. The CDR3 region is CASSSTRASYEQYF. DNA of the CDR3: TGTGCCAGCAGTTCCACCCGCGCCTCTTACGAGCAGTACTTC.